A single TCR beta chain is shown here with its context. This entry belongs to a study of blood T cell repertoires in COVID-19. Study details: T cells, B-cell-depleted T cells, or PBMCs provided the cDNA or gDNA that served as material.

Methods used by the authors: Cell counts per sample came from amplifying reference gene primers. Measured with immunoSEQ multiplex PCR; TCRdb has only the in-frame clones, and not every one. The D gene and trimming were derived from the DNA, and the V and J assignments and clone size from that table. This table holds 150,000 to 200,000 clones, approximately 80% found once. The length of the CDR3 is 19 residues. V lost 3 bases and J lost 5, with 25 bases in between. The germline CDR1 and CDR2 sequences are SGHNT and YENEEA. The rearrangement links TRBV11-3 to TRBJ1-4; no clear D. This TCR derives from a woman aged 45-60 years with active or convalescent COVID-19. The sequenced material came from peripheral blood. CDR3 sequence: CASSFQSHPTKTKNEKLFF. CDR3 sequence (DNA): TGTGCCAGCAGCTTTCAGTCCCACCCGACTAAAACAAAGAATGAAAAACTGTTTTTT.